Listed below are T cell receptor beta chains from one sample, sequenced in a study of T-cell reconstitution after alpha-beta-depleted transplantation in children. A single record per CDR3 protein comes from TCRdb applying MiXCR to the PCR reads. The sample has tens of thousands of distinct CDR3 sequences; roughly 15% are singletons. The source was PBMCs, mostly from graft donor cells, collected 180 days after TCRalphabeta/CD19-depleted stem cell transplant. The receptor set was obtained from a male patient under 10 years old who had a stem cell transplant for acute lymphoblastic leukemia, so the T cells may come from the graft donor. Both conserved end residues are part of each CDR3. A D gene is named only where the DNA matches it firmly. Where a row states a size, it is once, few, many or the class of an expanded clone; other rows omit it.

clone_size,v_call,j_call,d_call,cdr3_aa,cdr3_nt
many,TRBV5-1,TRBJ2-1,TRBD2,CASSLASGGNEQFF,TGCGCCAGCAGCTTAGCTAGCGGGGGGAATGAGCAGTTCTTC
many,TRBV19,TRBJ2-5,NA,CASSSGTPRETQYF,TGTGCCAGTAGTTCCGGGACCCCGAGAGAGACCCAGTACTTC
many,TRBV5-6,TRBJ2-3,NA,CASSSQRDTQYF,TGTGCCAGCAGCTCCCAGCGGGATACGCAGTATTTT
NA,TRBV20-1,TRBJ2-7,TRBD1,CSARQGQGHEQYF,TGCAGTGCTAGACAGGGACAGGGTCACGAGCAGTACTTC
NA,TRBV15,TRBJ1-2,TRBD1,CATSTKGQGTLDYGYTF,TGTGCCACCAGCACCAAGGGACAGGGAACTCTTGACTATGGCTACACCTTC
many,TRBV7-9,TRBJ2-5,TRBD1,CASSLRTGGKETQYF,TGTGCCAGCAGCTTACGGACAGGGGGGAAGGAGACCCAGTACTTC
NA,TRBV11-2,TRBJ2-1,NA,CASSLVRGAYEQFF,TGTGCCAGCAGCTTAGTAAGGGGGGCCTATGAGCAGTTCTTC
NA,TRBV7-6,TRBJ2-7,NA,CASSLSGPLYEQYF,TGTGCCAGCAGCCTATCGGGACCGCTCTACGAGCAGTACTTC
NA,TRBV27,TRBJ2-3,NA,CASSLSGPLTGTQYF,TGTGCCAGCAGTTTATCCGGGCCTCTGACGGGTACGCAGTATTTT
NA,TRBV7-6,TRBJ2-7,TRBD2,CASSPWTSGGSYEQYF,TGTGCCAGCAGCCCGTGGACTAGCGGGGGTTCCTACGAGCAGTACTTC
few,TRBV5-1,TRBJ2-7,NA,CASSLGLVAVDEQYF,TGCGCCAGCAGCTTGGGGCTAGTGGCAGTTGACGAGCAGTACTTC
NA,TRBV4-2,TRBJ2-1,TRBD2,CASSHPSGGALNEQFF,TGTGCCAGCAGCCACCCTAGCGGGGGGGCTTTGAATGAGCAGTTCTTC
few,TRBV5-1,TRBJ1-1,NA,CASSFGVPTEAFF,TGCGCCAGCAGCTTCGGGGTCCCAACTGAAGCTTTCTTT
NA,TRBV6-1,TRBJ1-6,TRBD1,CASSTTTGTGGDSPLHF,TGTGCCAGCAGTACCACAACCGGGACAGGTGGGGATTCACCCCTCCACTTT
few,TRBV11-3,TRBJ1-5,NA,CASSPRDRRSQPQHF,TGTGCCAGCAGCCCCAGGGACCGCCGCTCGCAGCCCCAGCATTTT
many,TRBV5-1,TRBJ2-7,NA,CASSQPQGNEQYF,TGCGCCAGCAGCCAACCTCAGGGAAACGAGCAGTACTTC
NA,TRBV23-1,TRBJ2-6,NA,CASSQPKGTGANVLTF,TGCGCCAGCAGTCAGCCTAAGGGAACTGGGGCCAACGTCCTGACTTTC
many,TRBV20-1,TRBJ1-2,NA,CSARDSKGVYGYTF,TGCAGTGCTAGAGATTCGAAGGGGGTCTATGGCTACACCTTC
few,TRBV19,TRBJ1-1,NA,CASRIQEAGAEAFF,TGTGCCAGTCGTATACAGGAGGCCGGGGCTGAAGCTTTCTTT
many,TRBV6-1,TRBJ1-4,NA,CASSEALGQGNEKLFF,TGTGCCAGCAGTGAAGCGCTGGGGCAGGGTAATGAAAAACTGTTTTTT
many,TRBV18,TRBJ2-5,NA,CASSPQETQYF,TGTGCCAGCAGCCCGCAAGAGACCCAGTACTTC
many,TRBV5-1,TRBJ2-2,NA,CASSLQGSNTGELFF,TGCGCCAGCAGCTTACAGGGATCGAACACCGGGGAGCTGTTTTTT
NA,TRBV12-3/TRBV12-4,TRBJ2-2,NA,CASSLAVYGELFF,TGTGCCAGCAGTTTAGCGGTCTACGGGGAGCTGTTTTTT
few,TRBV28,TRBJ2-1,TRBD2,CASSFITSGGGNEQFF,TGTGCCAGCAGTTTTATTACTAGCGGGGGGGGAAATGAGCAGTTCTTC
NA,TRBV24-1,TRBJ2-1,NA,CATSDSNEQFF,TGTGCCACCAGTGACAGCAATGAGCAGTTCTTC
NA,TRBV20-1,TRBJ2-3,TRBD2,CSASDLAGPGRGTDTQYF,TGCAGTGCTAGTGACCTAGCGGGCCCTGGCAGGGGCACAGATACGCAGTATTTT
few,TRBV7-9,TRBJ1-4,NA,CASSRRQEGNEKLFF,TGTGCCAGCAGCCGCCGACAGGAGGGTAATGAAAAACTGTTTTTT
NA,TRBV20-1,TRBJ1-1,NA,CSARDLTGHMNTEAFF,TGCAGTGCTAGAGATCTAACAGGGCATATGAACACTGAAGCTTTCTTT
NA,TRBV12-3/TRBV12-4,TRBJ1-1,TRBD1,CASSLGQGLIDTEAFF,TGTGCCAGCAGTTTGGGACAGGGGCTTATCGACACTGAAGCTTTCTTT
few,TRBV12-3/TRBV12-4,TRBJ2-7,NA,CASSLVIGRASYEQYF,TGTGCCAGCAGTTTGGTAATCGGCAGGGCCTCCTACGAGCAGTACTTC
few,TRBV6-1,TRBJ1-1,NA,CASTVAGLTPGVEAFF,TGTGCCAGCACCGTTGCCGGACTCACCCCCGGGGTTGAAGCTTTCTTT
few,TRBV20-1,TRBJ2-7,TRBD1,CSAVGQVFTGNLYEQYF,TGCAGTGCAGTAGGACAGGTCTTTACCGGCAACCTGTACGAGCAGTACTTC
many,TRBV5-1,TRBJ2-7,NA,CASRAVTDSYEQYF,TGCGCCAGCAGGGCAGTGACAGACTCCTACGAGCAGTACTTC
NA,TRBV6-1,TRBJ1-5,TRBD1,CASSGGQGAWDQPQHF,TGTGCCAGCAGTGGCGGACAGGGGGCATGGGATCAGCCCCAGCATTTT
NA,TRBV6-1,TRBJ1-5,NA,CASRPPSGFNQPQHF,TGTGCCAGCAGGCCTCCCTCAGGGTTCAATCAGCCCCAGCATTTT
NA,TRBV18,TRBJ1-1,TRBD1,CASSLGTAGHTEAFF,TGTGCCAGCTCACTTGGGACAGCCGGACACACTGAAGCTTTCTTT
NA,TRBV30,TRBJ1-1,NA,CAWSAPNTEAFF,TGTGCCTGGAGTGCTCCTAACACTGAAGCTTTCTTT
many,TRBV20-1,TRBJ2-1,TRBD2,CSARVLAGGFNEQFF,TGCAGTGCTAGGGTATTAGCGGGGGGTTTCAATGAGCAGTTCTTC
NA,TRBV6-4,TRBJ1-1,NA,CASSDTPAGKNTEAFF,TGTGCCAGCAGTGACACGCCTGCAGGGAAGAACACTGAAGCTTTCTTT
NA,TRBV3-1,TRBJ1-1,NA,CASSQGTMEAFF,TGTGCCAGCAGCCAAGGGACGATGGAAGCTTTCTTT
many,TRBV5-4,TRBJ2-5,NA,CASSLGRIQETQYF,TGTGCCAGCAGCTTGGGGCGGATTCAAGAGACCCAGTACTTC
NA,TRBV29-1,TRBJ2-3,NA,CSAGSGSTDTQYF,TGCAGCGCCGGGAGCGGAAGCACAGATACGCAGTATTTT
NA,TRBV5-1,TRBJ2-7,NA,CASSRGGASYEQYF,TGCGCCAGCAGCAGAGGGGGGGCCTCCTACGAGCAGTACTTC
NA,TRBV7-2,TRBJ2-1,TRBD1,CASSQLDRAHEQFF,TGTGCCAGCAGCCAACTCGACAGGGCCCATGAGCAGTTCTTC
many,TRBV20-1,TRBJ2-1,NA,CSARLGGPKDEQFF,TGCAGTGCTAGACTCGGGGGCCCGAAGGATGAGCAGTTCTTC
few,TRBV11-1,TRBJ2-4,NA,CASSLAKSGHLAKNIQYF,TGTGCCAGCAGCTTAGCGAAAAGTGGACACCTAGCCAAAAACATTCAGTACTTC
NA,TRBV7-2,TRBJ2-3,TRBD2,CASSLRLAGPTDTQYF,TGTGCCAGCAGCTTGAGACTAGCGGGGCCCACAGATACGCAGTATTTT
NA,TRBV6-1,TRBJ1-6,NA,CASSEAGRALGSPLHF,TGTGCCAGCAGTGAAGCCGGAAGGGCGTTGGGCTCACCCCTCCACTTT
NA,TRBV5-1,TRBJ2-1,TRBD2,CASSVMPLAGSYNEQFF,TGCGCCAGCAGCGTAATGCCCCTAGCGGGCTCCTACAATGAGCAGTTCTTC
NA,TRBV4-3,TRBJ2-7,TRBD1,CASSHYSGTGLYEQYF,TGCGCCAGCAGCCATTACTCCGGGACAGGACTCTACGAGCAGTACTTC